This T cell receptor beta chain is from a study of cytomegalovirus exposure and HLA in healthy donors. This CDR3 comprises 13 residues. Germline trimming cut 5 bases from V and 10 bases from J; bases unmatched to any gene: 5. Germline assignment: CDR1 MNHEY and CDR2 SMNVEV (reference sequence). This clone occurred a few times. The PCR used 60 Vbeta and 13 Jbeta primers. This table comes from immunoSEQ multiplex PCR, and its TCRdb copy is limited to in-frame clones, with some not included. This table has around 200,000 clones, about three quarters appearing once. V and J are TRBV27 and TRBJ1-2, with TRBD1 identical over 12 bases. This TCR was recovered from a woman aged 60-70 years in good health and CMV-seropositive. The specimen sequenced was PBMCs. CDR3 sequence (DNA): TGTGCCAGCAGTCCCGGGACAGGGGGCGCCTACACCTTC. Translating it yields CASSPGTGGAYTF.